This T cell receptor beta chain was observed in a study of shared clonotypes between healthy human individuals. This clone came up once. Its antigen is not known. Over several immunoSEQ plates, each subset's genomic DNA was distributed in even portions. The table came from immunoSEQ multiplex PCR; TCRdb's copy has only in-frame clones and leaves some out. In the table there are a few hundred thousand clones, roughly 97% of which are singletons. Study-wide results and limits: Sharing across four donors was highest in naive CD4 (around 5%) and lowest in memory CD8 (roughly 0.4%).

Germline V gene data show CDR1 as MDHEN and CDR2 as SYDVKM. The CDR3 runs to 15 residues. J gave up 2 bases and V 6 bases, and 8 bases lay outside the gene matches. The chain links TRBV28 to TRBJ1-2, with TRBD1 matching 8 bases. The TCR sequence derives from a woman aged 25-40 years in good health. The sequenced sample consisted of naive CD4+ T cells sorted from blood. The sample's subset: CD45RA+ positively selected. The CDR3, as DNA: TGTGCCAGCAGGGCCCAAGGACAGGGAAACTATGGCTACACCTTC. Its translation is CASRAQGQGNYGYTF.